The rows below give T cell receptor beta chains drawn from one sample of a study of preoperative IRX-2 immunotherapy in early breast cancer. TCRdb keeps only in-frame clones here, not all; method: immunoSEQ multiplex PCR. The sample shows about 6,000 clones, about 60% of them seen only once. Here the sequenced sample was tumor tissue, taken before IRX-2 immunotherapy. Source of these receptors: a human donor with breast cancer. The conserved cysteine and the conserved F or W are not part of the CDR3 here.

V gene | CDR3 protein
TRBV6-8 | ASTLTGGNTEAF
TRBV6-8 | ASSPEGTGEYEQY
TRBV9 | ASSPSGGSNEKLF
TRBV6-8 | ASSLAGAKNIQY
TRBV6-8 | ASSSAQGRGPNQPQH
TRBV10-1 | ASSATSGGTDTQY
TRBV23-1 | ASSLEGGFTGELF
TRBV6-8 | ASSLVQGPEAF
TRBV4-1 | ASSQGGRANYGYT
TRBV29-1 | SGASLSQGAVRNTEAF
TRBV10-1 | ASSDEIEAF
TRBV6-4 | ASSEFGRGDLDEQY
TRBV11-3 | ASSSHFLNTEAF
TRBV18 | ASSPGSRSFTDTQY
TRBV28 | ASSLDSARLYGYT
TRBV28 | ASSLTSGGNNEQF
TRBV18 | ASSQGAFGTDTQY
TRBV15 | ATSGTGLGANVLT
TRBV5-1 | ASRMGGRGTGELF
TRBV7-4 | ASSLAAGSEAF
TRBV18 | ASSPGLAGDIEGTYEQY
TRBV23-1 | ASSLVGSSYNEQF
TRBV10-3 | AISESPTSSRQGEQF
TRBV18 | ASSLTSQTGETQY
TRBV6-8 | ASSHNHLNYGYT
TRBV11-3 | ASSLGTGDMNTEAF
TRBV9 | ASSLGLAGVLDTQY
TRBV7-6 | ASSLAIGRDGDEQF
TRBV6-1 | ASSEVGPDLAF
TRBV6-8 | ASRPRGGQGHYEQY
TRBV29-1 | SVELAGGPGDTQY
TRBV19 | ASSPVAARTDTQY
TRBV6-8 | ASSYGLGGYT
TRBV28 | ASKGFRDRMRNYGYT
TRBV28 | ASSPRGTGGAETQY
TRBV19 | ASSIKSANQPQH
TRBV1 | ASSQDYGSGANVLT
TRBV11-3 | ASSLGPGAPYEQY
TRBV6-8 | ASSYYTSTDTQY
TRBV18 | ASSGTNTGELF
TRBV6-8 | ASEGGGPYNEQF
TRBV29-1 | SVSADSYEQY
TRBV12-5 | ASSRLGQGLPEQY
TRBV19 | ASTVRGGMNEKLF
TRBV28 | ASSSILGHQKLF
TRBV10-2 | ASTGRSYEQY
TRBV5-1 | ASSLREANYGYT
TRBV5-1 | ASSYLAGDSYEQY
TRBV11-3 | ASSLVAYYYEQY
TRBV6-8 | ASSSTAGSSYEQY
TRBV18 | ASSQRGITETQY
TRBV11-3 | ASSLQGQLNEKLF
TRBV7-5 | ASSLVGRSGTTRYEQY
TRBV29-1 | SASGTGENIQY
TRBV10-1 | ASSDMNEQF
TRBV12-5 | ASTQRGLPSRY